The 7 T cell receptor beta chains listed next were all sequenced from one sample in a study of a mutant IDH1 vaccine in newly diagnosed glioma. The sample's time point: week 35, safety follow-up. It was 300 ug of mutant IDH1 20-mer peptide that made up each vaccine dose, given with topical imiquimod. Generated by immunoSEQ multiplex PCR, the TCRdb table keeps only in-frame clones and is missing some. This repertoire shows fewer than 45,000 clones, 80% to 90% found once; its top ten account for roughly 1.5%. Antigens of these TCRs are unknown. Sequences were derived from PBMCs, sampled from a glioma patient whose treatment included an IDH1 peptide vaccine. These receptors were collected from a man aged 35-49 years with glioma.

This rearrangement joins TRBV28 to TRBJ1-1; TRBD1 matches 8 bases. The junction had 6 bases not matched to a gene; V was cut back by 6 bases and J by 3 bases. The germline V gene encodes CDR1 MDHEN and CDR2 SYDVKM. The CDR3 covers 14 residues. CDR3 DNA sequence: TGTGCCAGCAGCCTGGACAGGGAGGACACTGAAGCTTTCTTT. This sequence encodes CASSLDREDTEAFF. Looking up the rest from reference TRBV28 and TRBJ1-1 gives the full variable domain: DVKVTQSSRYLVKRTGEKVFLECVQDMDHENMFWYRQDPGLGLRLIYFSYDVKMKEKGDIPEGYSVSREKKERFSLILESASTNQTSMYLCASSLDREDTEAFFGQGTRLTVV.

The V call is TRBV9, the J call TRBJ2-1; perhaps TRBD2 as D (6 bases). Germline V gene sequence: CDR1 SGDLS, CDR2 YYNGEE. V was pared by 3 bases and J by 6 bases, with 19 bases between. The CDR3 is 16 amino acids. This CDR3 reads CASSGYGTRKSNEQFF. DNA of the CDR3: TGTGCCAGCAGCGGATACGGGACTCGTAAAAGCAATGAGCAGTTCTTC.

This clone has just one count. This chain connects TRBV28 to TRBJ1-5, with D perhaps matching TRBD1 (5 bases). CDR3 length equals 19 residues. V lost 6 bases and J lost 0, with 24 bases in between. Germline lookup yields CDR1 MDHEN and CDR2 SYDVKM. The DNA for the CDR3 is TGTGCCAGCAGCCCAGAGCCGAGGGCCGGACAATATAGCAATCAGCCCCAGCATTTT. Its translation is CASSPEPRAGQYSNQPQHF.

The rearrangement uses TRBV4-1 and TRBJ2-3, with TRBD2 matching over 7 bases. This CDR3 is built from 15 residues. J was trimmed by 11 bases and V by 0 bases; bases with no gene match: 11. CDR1 is MGHRA, CDR2 YSYEKL, per germline. This chain's CDR3 is CASSQDPAVWGGQYF. For the CDR3, the DNA is TGCGCCAGCAGCCAAGATCCGGCCGTGTGGGGGGGGCAGTATTTT.

This clone was found a few times. V usage is TRBV7-8 and J usage is TRBJ1-6, with D unclear. Germline CDR1 is SGHVS and CDR2 is FQNEAQ. The CDR3 is made up of 19 amino acids. V was pared by 5 bases and J by 0 bases, with 20 bases between. CDR3 loop: CASSPKGTAGGSYNSPLHF. For the CDR3, the DNA is TGTGCCAGCAGCCCCAAGGGTACAGCCGGCGGCTCCTATAATTCACCCCTCCACTTT.

The CDR3 region has the DNA TGTGCCAGCAGTTTGATGCGGGGGCGCGGAGAGACCCAGTACTTC. Translated, it gives CASSLMRGRGETQYF. The rearrangement joins TRBV28 to TRBJ2-5; possible D gene TRBD2, 7 bases. V lost 3 bases and J lost 4, with 15 bases in between. Germline CDR1 reads MDHEN; CDR2 reads SYDVKM. This CDR3 spans 15 amino acids.

V and J are TRBV11-2 and TRBJ1-6; D gene unclear. Per germline, CDR1 SGHAT and CDR2 FQNNGV. The CDR3 runs to 13 residues. V was cut by 1 base and J by 14 bases, with 12 bases left in between. The CDR3 DNA follows: TGTGCCAGCAGCTTAGCGGCCGGTCCCACCCTCCACTTT. Translation: CASSLAAGPTLHF.